These T cell receptor beta chains were read from a single sample in a study of blood T cell repertoires in COVID-19. Sequencing was performed with immunoSEQ multiplex PCR; in TCRdb, only in-frame clones are kept and a portion is missing. Of approximately 150,000 clones in the sample, 80% were seen once. The sample comprised peripheral blood. Receptors were obtained from a woman between 50 and 59 years old with acute or convalescent COVID-19. CDR3s include the opening cysteine and the closing phenylalanine or tryptophan. The D gene is left open where the match is weak. Rows give clone size only sometimes, using once, few, many, or a class for an expanded clone.

TRBV27	TRBJ1-1	-	-	15	TGTGCCAGCAGTTTTAGGTCCGGACAGAACACTGAAGCTTTCTTT	CASSFRSGQNTEAFF
TRBV7-2	TRBJ2-6	-	-	14	TGTGCCAGCAGTTCCCACTCTGGGGCCAACGTCCTGACTTTC	CASSSHSGANVLTF
TRBV19	TRBJ2-2	-	-	17	TGTGCCAGTAGTATATTTTTGGTGGAGGGGAACACCGGGGAGCTGTTTTTT	CASSIFLVEGNTGELFF
TRBV5-1	TRBJ1-6	-	-	16	TGCGCCAGCAGCGGAACCTCCCTTGAGGCTGATTCACCCCTCCACTTT	CASSGTSLEADSPLHF
TRBV27	TRBJ2-5	-	TRBD2	15	TGTGCCAGCAGTCCCCTAGCGGGGGGTGAAGAGACCCAGTACTTC	CASSPLAGGEETQYF
TRBV12-5	TRBJ2-7	-	TRBD1	17	TGTGCTAGTGGTGCTCCCCCCGGACAGGTTAGCTCCTACGAGCAGTACTTC	CASGAPPGQVSSYEQYF
TRBV5-1	TRBJ2-3	-	-	13	TGCGCCAGCAGCTTGGGGGTACTAACTGCGCAGTATTTT	CASSLGVLTAQYF
TRBV6-5	TRBJ2-1	-	TRBD1	14	TGTGCCAGCAGTTACGGGACAGAGGGCGATGAGCAGTTCTTC	CASSYGTEGDEQFF
TRBV7-2	TRBJ2-2	-	-	13	TGTGCCGGAGGGAGTCGGGGCGGCGGGGAGCTGTTTTTT	CAGGSRGGGELFF
TRBV4-3	TRBJ1-5	-	-	13	TGCGCCAGCAGCCAAGATAGGAGGCAGCCCCAGCATTTT	CASSQDRRQPQHF
TRBV5-1	TRBJ2-2	few	-	19	TGCGCCAGCAGCTTGTCTTTCTCGAGTGGGCAGCCGAACACCGGGGAGCTGTTTTTT	CASSLSFSSGQPNTGELFF
TRBV6-5	TRBJ1-2	-	TRBD1	14	TGTGCCAGCACCATGACAGGGGGAAACTATGGCTACACCTTC	CASTMTGGNYGYTF
TRBV4-2	TRBJ2-1	-	TRBD1	16	TGTGCCAGCAGCCAAGATTTCGGGACAGGGAACAATGAGCAGTTCTTC	CASSQDFGTGNNEQFF
TRBV9	TRBJ1-3	-	-	15	TGTGCCAGCAGCCATAACCAGGGGTCAGGAAACACCATATATTTT	CASSHNQGSGNTIYF